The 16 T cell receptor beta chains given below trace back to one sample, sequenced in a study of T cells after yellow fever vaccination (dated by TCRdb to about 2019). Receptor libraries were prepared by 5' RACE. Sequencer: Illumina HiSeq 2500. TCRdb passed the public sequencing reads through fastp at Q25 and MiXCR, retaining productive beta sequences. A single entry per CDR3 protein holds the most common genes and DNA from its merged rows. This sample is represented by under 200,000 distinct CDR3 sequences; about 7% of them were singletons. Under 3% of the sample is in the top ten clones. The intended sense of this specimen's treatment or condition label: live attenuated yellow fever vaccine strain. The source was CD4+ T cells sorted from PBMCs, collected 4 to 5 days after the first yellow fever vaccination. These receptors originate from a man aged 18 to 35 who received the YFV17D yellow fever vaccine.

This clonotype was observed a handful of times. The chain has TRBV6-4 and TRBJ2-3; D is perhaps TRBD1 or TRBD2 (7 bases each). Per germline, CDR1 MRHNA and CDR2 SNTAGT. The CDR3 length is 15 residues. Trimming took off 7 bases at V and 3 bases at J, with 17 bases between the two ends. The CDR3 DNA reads TGTGCCAGCAAGCGGGACAGTTCCAAAACAGATACGCAGTATTTT. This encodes CASKRDSSKTDTQYF.

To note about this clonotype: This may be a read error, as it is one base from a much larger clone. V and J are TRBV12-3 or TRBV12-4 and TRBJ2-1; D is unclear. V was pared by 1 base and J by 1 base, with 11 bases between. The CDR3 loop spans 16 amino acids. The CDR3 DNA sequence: TGTGCCAGCAGTTTAGTTGGTAACGGGTCCTACAATGAGCAGTTCTTC. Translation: CASSLVGNGSYNEQFF.

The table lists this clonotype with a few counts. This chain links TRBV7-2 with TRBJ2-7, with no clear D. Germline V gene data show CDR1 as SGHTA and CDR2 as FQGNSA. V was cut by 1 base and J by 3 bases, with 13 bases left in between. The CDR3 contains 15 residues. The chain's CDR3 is CASSLDGVPIYEQYF. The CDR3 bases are TGTGCCAGCAGCTTAGATGGTGTCCCCATCTACGAGCAGTACTTC.

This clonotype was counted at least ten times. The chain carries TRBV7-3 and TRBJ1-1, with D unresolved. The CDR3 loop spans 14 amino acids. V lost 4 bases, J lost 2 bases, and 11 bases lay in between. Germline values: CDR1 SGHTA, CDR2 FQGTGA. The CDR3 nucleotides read TGTGCCAGCAGCTCGGGATCCCCTAACACTGAAGCTTTCTTT. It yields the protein CASSSGSPNTEAFF.

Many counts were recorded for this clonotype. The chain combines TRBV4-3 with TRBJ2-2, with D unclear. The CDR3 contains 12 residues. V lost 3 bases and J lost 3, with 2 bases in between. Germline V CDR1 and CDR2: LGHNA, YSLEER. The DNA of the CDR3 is TGCGCCAGCAGCCATTACACCGGGGAGCTGTTTTTT. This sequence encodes CASSHYTGELFF.

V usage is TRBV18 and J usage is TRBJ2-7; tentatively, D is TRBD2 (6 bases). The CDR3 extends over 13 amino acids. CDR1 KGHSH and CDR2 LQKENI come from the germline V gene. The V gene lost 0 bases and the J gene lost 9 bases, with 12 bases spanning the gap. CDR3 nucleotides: TGTGCCAGCTCACCACCGGGGGGTCTTGGGCAGTACTTC. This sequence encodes CASSPPGGLGQYF. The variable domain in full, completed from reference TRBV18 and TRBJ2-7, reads NAGVMQNPRHLVRRRGQEARLRCSPMKGHSHVYWYRQLPEEGLKFMVYLQKENIIDESGMPKERFSAEFPKEGPSILRIQQVVRGDSAAYFCASSPPGGLGQYFGPGTRLTVT.

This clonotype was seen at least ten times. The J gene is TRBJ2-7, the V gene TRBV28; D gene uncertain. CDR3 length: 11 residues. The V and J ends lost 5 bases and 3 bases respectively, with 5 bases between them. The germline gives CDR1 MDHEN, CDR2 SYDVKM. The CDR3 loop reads CASSRNYEQYF. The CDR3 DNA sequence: TGTGCCAGCAGTCGTAACTACGAGCAGTACTTC.

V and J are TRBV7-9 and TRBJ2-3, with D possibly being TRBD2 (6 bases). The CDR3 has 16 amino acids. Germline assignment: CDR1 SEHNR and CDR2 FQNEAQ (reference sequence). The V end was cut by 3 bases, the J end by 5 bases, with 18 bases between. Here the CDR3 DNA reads TGTGCCAGCAGCTTGTCCTATCGCGGGGTGGGAGATACGCAGTATTTT. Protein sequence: CASSLSYRGVGDTQYF.

Here the CDR3 reads CSARRGQAGGYSNQPQHF. The CDR3, as DNA: TGCAGTGCTAGGAGGGGACAGGCAGGTGGTTATAGCAATCAGCCCCAGCATTTT. This chain connects TRBV20-1 to TRBJ1-5; 8 bases fit TRBD1. This CDR3 comprises 18 residues. Trimming at V came to 3 bases and at J to 0 bases, leaving 13 bases not matched to a gene. The germline V gene has CDR1 DFQATT and CDR2 SNEGSKA (reference sequence).

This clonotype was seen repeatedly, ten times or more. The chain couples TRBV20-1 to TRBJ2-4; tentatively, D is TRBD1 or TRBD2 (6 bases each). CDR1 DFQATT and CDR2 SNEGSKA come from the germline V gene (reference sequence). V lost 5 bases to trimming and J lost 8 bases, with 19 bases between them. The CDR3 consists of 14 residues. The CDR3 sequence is CSAVAGGGPDIQYF. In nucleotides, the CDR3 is TGCAGTGCTGTCGCCGGGGGCGGTCCAGACATTCAGTACTTC.

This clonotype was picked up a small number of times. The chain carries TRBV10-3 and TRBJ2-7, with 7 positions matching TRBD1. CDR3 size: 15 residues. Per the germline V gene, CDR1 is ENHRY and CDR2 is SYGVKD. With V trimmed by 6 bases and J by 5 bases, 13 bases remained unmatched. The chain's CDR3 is CAIRVRTTGSNEQYF. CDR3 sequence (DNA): TGTGCCATCAGGGTCCGGACGACAGGGTCCAACGAGCAGTACTTC.

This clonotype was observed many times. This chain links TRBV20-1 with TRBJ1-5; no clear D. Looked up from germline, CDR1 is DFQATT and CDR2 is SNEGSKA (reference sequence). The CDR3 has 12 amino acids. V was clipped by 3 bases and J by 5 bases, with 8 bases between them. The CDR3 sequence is CSASGSDQPQHF. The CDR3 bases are TGCAGTGCTAGCGGGTCTGATCAGCCCCAGCATTTT.

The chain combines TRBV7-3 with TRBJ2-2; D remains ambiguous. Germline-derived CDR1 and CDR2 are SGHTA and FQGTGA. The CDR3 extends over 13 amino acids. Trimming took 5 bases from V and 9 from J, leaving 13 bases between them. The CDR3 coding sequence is TGTGCCAGCAGCCCCCAACTGACCCGGGAGCTGTTTTTT. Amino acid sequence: CASSPQLTRELFF.

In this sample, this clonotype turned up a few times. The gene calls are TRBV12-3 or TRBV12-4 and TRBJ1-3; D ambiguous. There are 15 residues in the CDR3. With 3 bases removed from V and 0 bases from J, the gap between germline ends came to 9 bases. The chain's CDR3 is CASSLAVSSGNTIYF. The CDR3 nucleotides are TGTGCCAGCAGTTTGGCAGTGAGCTCTGGAAACACCATATATTTT.

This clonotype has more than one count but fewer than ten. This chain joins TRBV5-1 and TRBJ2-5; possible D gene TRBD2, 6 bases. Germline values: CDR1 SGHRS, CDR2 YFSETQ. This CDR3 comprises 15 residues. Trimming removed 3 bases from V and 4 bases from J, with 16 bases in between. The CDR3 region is CASSWMTSEGETQYF. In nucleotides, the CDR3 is TGCGCCAGCAGCTGGATGACTAGTGAGGGAGAGACCCAGTACTTC.

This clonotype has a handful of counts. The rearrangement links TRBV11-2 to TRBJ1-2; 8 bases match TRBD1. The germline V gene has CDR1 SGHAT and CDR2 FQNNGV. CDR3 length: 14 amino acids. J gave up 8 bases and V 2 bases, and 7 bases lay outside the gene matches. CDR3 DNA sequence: TGTGCCAGCAGCTTACGCGCACAGGGGGGCGGCTACACCTTC. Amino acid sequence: CASSLRAQGGGYTF.